This TCR beta chain was captured by sequencing in a study of control samples from healthy donors and cancer patients (dated by TCRdb to the early 2020s). Libraries were made using the immunoSEQ multiplex PCR assay. As stored in TCRdb, this immuneACCESS dataset retains in-frame rearrangements with V and J assigned. A fraction of the clones does not appear; measured against another copy, unresolved V genes explain less than half of the discrepancy, and the remainder lacks a known reason. Counted in this sample were 90,000 to 100,000 clones; around 85% of them appeared once. Over 30% of the sample comes from the top ten. In regard to this clone: Its antigen is currently not known. No base quality values were provided; no much bigger clone lies one nucleotide off.

The trim is 5 bases for V and 0 bases for J, with a gap of 12 bases between the germline ends. Reading the germline V gene (reference sequence) gives CDR1 LGHDT and CDR2 YNNKEL. The CDR3 runs 15 amino acids, cysteine and phenylalanine included. Only the CDR3 portion is preserved as DNA: 45 bases, with reading frame beginning at the first base. The rearranged chain carries TRBV3-1 (or the pseudogene TRBV3-2) and TRBJ2-3, with TRBD2 as a weak D call on 5 bases. Sequencing input: PBMCs. The clonotype was recovered from a man in his sixties or seventies with lung cancer. The CDR3 in this case is CASSLKRLSTDTQYF. Here is the DNA: TGTGCCAGCAGCTTAAAGCGGTTAAGCACAGATACGCAGTATTTT.